Listed here are 10 T cell receptor beta chains from one sample, sequenced in a study of blood T cells in healthy people across ages. Next came a second PCR, run for about 6 to 12 cycles, which used a sample-barcoded 5' primer along with a J-beta primer mix. TCRdb called the 5' RACE reads again in MiXCR, with one record for every CDR3 protein. The sample carries about 1,600,000 distinct CDR3 sequences, approximately 38% recorded once. The sample taken for sequencing was blood. The receptor set was obtained from a woman under 30 in good health.

A few counts support this clonotype. V usage is TRBV12-3 or TRBV12-4 and J usage is TRBJ2-1, with D tentatively TRBD1 (5 bases). Trimming took 3 bases from V and 9 from J, leaving 9 bases between them. CDR3 length equals 12 residues. This CDR3 is CASSLGPLEQFF. In nucleotides, the CDR3 is TGTGCCAGCAGTTTGGGGCCCCTTGAGCAGTTCTTC.

This clonotype was observed a few times. CDR3 sequence reads: CASSLAGSSTGTQYF. CDR3 DNA sequence: TGCGCCAGCAGCTTGGCCGGGTCTAGCACCGGTACGCAGTATTTT. This rearrangement joins TRBV5-1 to TRBJ2-3; a possible D gene is TRBD2 (5 bases). The CDR3 consists of 15 residues. Trimming stripped 0 bases from V and 8 bases from J, with 16 bases between. CDR1 is SGHRS and CDR2 is YFSETQ in the germline V gene.

A word on this clonotype: A much larger clone is a single base away; this may be a read error. Lacking the conserved final phenylalanine or tryptophan, this CDR3 likely reflects a read error. This chain connects TRBV6-1 to TRBJ2-1; 9 bases align to TRBD1. Germline V lookup: CDR1 MNHNS, CDR2 SASEGT. The trim removed 2 bases at V and 6 bases at J, leaving 5 bases unmatched. The CDR3 length is 15 residues. The CDR3 is CASSERVTGGNEQFS. CDR3 nucleotide sequence: TGTGCCAGCAGTGAAAGGGTGACAGGGGGCAATGAGCAGTTCTCC.

This clonotype was seen only a few times. The V gene is TRBV9, the J gene TRBJ2-3, with D unresolved. In germline, CDR1 is SGDLS, CDR2 YYNGEE. CDR3 length: 16 amino acids. The germline V and J ends were trimmed by 0 bases and 1 base, with 12 bases remaining between them. The CDR3 reads CASSVGNGPGTDTQYF. CDR3 sequence (DNA): TGTGCCAGCAGCGTAGGTAACGGCCCAGGCACAGATACGCAGTATTTT. The full variable domain, in which reference TRBV9 and TRBJ2-3 provide the parts outside the CDR3, is DSGVTQTPKHLITATGQRVTLRCSPRSGDLSVYWYQQSLDQGLQFLIQYYNGEERAKGNILERFSAQQFPDLHSELNLSSLELGDSALYFCASSVGNGPGTDTQYFGPGTRLTVL.

This clonotype showed up many times. V and J are TRBV4-2 and TRBJ1-6, with D possibly TRBD1 on 6 matching bases. The V gene lost 6 bases and the J gene lost 7 bases, with 16 bases spanning the gap. CDR1 and CDR2 (germline): LGHNA, YNFKEQ. The CDR3 extends over 15 amino acids. The CDR3: CASRVDSIGNSPLHF. CDR3 nucleotides: TGTGCCAGCAGGGTGGACAGCATTGGGAATTCACCCCTCCACTTT.

This clonotype was seen only a few times. V gene TRBV4-1 combines with J gene TRBJ2-7; D might be TRBD2 (6 bases). Germline assignment: CDR1 MGHRA and CDR2 YSYEKL. The V end was cut by 1 base, the J end by 2 bases, with 18 bases between. This CDR3 comprises 17 residues. The CDR3 DNA follows: TGCGCCAGCAGCCAAGTCGGGATCGGACTAACACCCTACGAGCAGTACTTC. This encodes CASSQVGIGLTPYEQYF.

V and J are TRBV29-1 and TRBJ2-7; 9 nucleotides agree with TRBD1. CDR1 and CDR2 (germline): SQVTM, ANQGSEA. V was clipped by 0 bases and J by 3 bases; unmatched bases: 6. The CDR3 is made up of 15 amino acids. In nucleotides, the CDR3 is TGCAGCGTTGAAGATCCCGGGACAGGGCACTACGAGCAGTACTTC. This encodes CSVEDPGTGHYEQYF.

V and J are TRBV29-1 and TRBJ2-5; the D gene is possibly TRBD1 (6 bases). The length of the CDR3 is 11 residues. Germline CDR1 reads SQVTM; CDR2 reads ANQGSEA. Trimming left V 3 bases short and J 11 bases short, with 13 bases between. CDR3 amino acids: CSVDRGNEQYF. The CDR3 region has the DNA TGCAGCGTTGACAGGGGCAATGAGCAGTACTTC.

This clonotype turned up a few times. This rearrangement joins TRBV4-2 to TRBJ1-1; D remains unclear. There are 16 residues in the CDR3. Per the germline V gene, CDR1 is LGHNA and CDR2 is YNFKEQ. V lost 1 base and J lost 4, with 16 bases in between. CDR3 sequence reads: CASSQVYVQAVTEAFF. In DNA, the CDR3 is TGTGCCAGCAGCCAAGTGTATGTACAAGCGGTCACTGAAGCTTTCTTT.

This clonotype was detected only a few times. The rearrangement joins TRBV5-1 to TRBJ2-1, with D perhaps TRBD1 (6 bases). The germline V and J ends were trimmed by 4 bases and 5 bases, with 16 bases remaining between them. In germline, CDR1 is SGHRS, CDR2 YFSETQ. There are 15 residues in the CDR3. As DNA, the CDR3 is TGCGCCAGCAGCCTGGACAGAGCATTCGACAATGAGCAGTTCTTC. Translated, it gives CASSLDRAFDNEQFF. Full variable domain (missing parts from reference TRBV5-1 and TRBJ2-1): KAGVTQTPRYLIKTRGQQVTLSCSPISGHRSVSWYQQTPGQGLQFLFEYFSETQRNKGNFPGRFSGRQFSNSRSEMNVSTLELGDSALYLCASSLDRAFDNEQFFGPGTRLTVL.